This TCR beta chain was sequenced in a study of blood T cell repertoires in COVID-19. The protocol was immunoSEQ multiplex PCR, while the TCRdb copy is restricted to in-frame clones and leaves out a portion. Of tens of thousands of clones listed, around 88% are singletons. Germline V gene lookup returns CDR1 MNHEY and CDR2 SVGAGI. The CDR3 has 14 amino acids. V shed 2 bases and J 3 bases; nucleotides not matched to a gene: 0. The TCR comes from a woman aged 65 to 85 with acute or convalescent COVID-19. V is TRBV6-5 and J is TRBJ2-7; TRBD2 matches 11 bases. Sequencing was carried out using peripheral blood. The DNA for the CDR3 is TGTGCCAGCAGTTACGGGACTAGCGGCTACGAGCAGTACTTC. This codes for CASSYGTSGYEQYF.